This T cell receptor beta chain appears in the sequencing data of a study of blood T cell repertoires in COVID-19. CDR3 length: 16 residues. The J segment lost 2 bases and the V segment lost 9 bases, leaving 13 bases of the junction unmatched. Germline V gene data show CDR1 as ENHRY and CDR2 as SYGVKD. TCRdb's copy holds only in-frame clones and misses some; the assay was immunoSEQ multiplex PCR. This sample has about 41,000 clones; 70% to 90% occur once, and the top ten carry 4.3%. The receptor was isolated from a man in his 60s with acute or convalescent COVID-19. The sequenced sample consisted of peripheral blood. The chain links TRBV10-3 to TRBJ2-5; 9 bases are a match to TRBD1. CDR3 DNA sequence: TGTGCCATGACCCCCTTCGCGGGACAGGGACAAGAGACCCAGTACTTC. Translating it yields CAMTPFAGQGQETQYF.